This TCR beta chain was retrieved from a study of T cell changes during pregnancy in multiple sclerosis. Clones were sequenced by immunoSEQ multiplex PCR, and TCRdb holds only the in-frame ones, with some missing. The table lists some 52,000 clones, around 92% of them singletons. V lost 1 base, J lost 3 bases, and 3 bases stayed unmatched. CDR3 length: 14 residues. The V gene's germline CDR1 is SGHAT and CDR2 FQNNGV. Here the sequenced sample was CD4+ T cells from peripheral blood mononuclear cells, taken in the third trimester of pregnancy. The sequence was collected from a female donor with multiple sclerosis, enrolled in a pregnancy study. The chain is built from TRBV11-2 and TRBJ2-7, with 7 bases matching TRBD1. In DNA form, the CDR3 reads TGTGCCAGCAGCTTAGGGGACAGCCGCTACGAGCAGTACTTC. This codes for CASSLGDSRYEQYF. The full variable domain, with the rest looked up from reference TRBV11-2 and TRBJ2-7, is EAGVAQSPRYKIIEKRQSVAFWCNPISGHATLYWYQQILGQGPKLLIQFQNNGVVDDSQLPKDRFSAERLKGVDSTLKIQPAKLEDSAVYLCASSLGDSRYEQYFGPGTRLTVT.